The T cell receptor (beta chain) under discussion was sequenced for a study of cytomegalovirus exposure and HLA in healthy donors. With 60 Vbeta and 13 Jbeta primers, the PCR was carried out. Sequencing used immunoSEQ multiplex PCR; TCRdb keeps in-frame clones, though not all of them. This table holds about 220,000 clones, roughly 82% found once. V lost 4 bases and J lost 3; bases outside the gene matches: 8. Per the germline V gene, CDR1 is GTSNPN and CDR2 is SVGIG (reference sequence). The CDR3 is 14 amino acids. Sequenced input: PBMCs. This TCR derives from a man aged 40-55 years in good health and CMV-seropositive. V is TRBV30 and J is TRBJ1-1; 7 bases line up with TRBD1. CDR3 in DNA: TGTGCCTGGACCCCATTACAGGGGTACACTGAAGCTTTCTTT. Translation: CAWTPLQGYTEAFF.